This T cell receptor (beta chain) is from a study of CD8+ T cells in alopecia areata. The CDR3 covers 15 residues. After removal of 2 bases from V and 3 bases from J, the junction contained 3 bases not matched to a gene. Germline CDR1 reads MSHET; CDR2 reads SYDVDS. The authors extracted RNA and reverse transcribed it into cDNA as the sequencing template. Clones were sequenced by immunoSEQ multiplex PCR, and TCRdb holds only the in-frame ones, with some missing. This repertoire holds around 100,000 clones, and none appear only once. Concerning this clone itself: The genes and germline here are from mouse. The sequence runs out 4 residues before the end of the CDR3; the remainder is reconstructed from the germline J gene.

Input material: lesional skin. The chain combines TRBV29 with TRBJ2-3; the match to TRBD1 covers 9 bases. This clonotype originated in a C3H/HeJ mouse with alopecia areata. The strain's MHC haplotype is H2-k. The CDR3 bases that were read are TGTGCTAGCAGTTTAGGGACAGGGAAGGCAGAA. Its protein is CASSLGTGKAE. The whole CDR3 sequence is CASSLGTGKAETLYF.